Shown below are 24 T cell receptor beta chains from a single sample sequenced in a study of tumor-infiltrating lymphocytes in localized non-small cell lung cancer. Clones were sequenced by immunoSEQ multiplex PCR, and TCRdb holds only the in-frame ones, with some missing. The sample records 9,500 to 15,000 clones, around 64% being singletons. Material: uninvolved lung tissue not adjacent to the tumor. These receptors all stem from a human donor with non-small cell lung cancer.

The chain combines TRBV7-9 with TRBJ2-1, with TRBD2 matching over 9 bases. V gave up 5 bases and J gave up 5 bases; unmatched junction bases: 13. Germline CDR1 is SEHNR and CDR2 is FQNEAQ (reference sequence). The length of the CDR3 is 17 residues. The CDR3: CASSPLGLAGQHNEQFF. The CDR3 DNA reads as TGTGCCAGCAGCCCATTAGGGCTAGCGGGACAACACAATGAGCAGTTCTTC. The whole variable domain, filled in from reference TRBV7-9 and TRBJ2-1, reads DTGVSQNPRHKITKRGQNVTFRCDPISEHNRLYWYRQTLGQGPEFLTYFQNEAQLEKSRLLSDRFSAERPKGSFSTLEIQRTEQGDSAMYLCASSPLGLAGQHNEQFFGPGTRLTVL.

This clone was seen only once. The V gene is TRBV7-2, the J gene TRBJ2-2; D is uncertain. CDR1 is SGHTA, CDR2 FQGNSA, per germline. Trimming pared 0 bases from V and 5 bases from J, leaving 10 bases between. This CDR3 has 15 amino acids. The DNA of the CDR3 is TGTGCCAGCAGCTTAGCGTTGCGAGATACCGGGGAGCTGTTTTTT. This codes for CASSLALRDTGELFF. The full variable domain, rest sourced from reference TRBV7-2 and TRBJ2-2, is GAGVSQSPSNKVTEKGKDVELRCDPISGHTALYWYRQSLGQGLEFLIYFQGNSAPDKSGLPSDRFSAERTGGSVSTLTIQRTQQEDSAVYLCASSLALRDTGELFFGEGSRLTVL.

The chain couples TRBV11-3 to TRBJ1-6, with D possibly TRBD1 on 6 matching bases. Germline V gives CDR1 SGHNT, CDR2 YENEEA. With 4 bases removed from V and 10 bases from J, the gap between germline ends came to 14 bases. The CDR3 spans 14 residues. CDR3 residues: CASSSGQGGSPLHF. CDR3 DNA: TGTGCCAGCAGCTCGGGCCAAGGGGGATCACCCCTCCACTTT.

As to this clone: The sample carries other DNA sequences with the same CDR3. This chain connects TRBV12-5 to TRBJ2-5; weak D call: TRBD2 (5 bases). The V gene lost 3 bases and the J gene lost 2 bases, with 10 bases spanning the gap. CDR1 and CDR2 from the germline V gene are LGHNT and FRNRAP. The CDR3 has 14 residues. The chain's CDR3 is CASGLGSGQETQYF. CDR3 DNA: TGTGCTAGTGGTTTAGGAAGCGGACAAGAGACCCAGTACTTC.

The chain uses TRBV5-1 and TRBJ2-1; TRBD2 aligns across 8 bases. Germline V gene lookup returns CDR1 SGHRS and CDR2 YFSETQ. The junction had 8 bases not matched to a gene; V was cut back by 0 bases and J by 9 bases. The CDR3 has 15 residues. CDR3 protein: CASSLDLAGGREQFF. The CDR3 region has the DNA TGCGCCAGCAGCTTGGACCTAGCGGGTGGTCGTGAGCAGTTCTTC.

The chain combines TRBV11-2 with TRBJ2-5; a possible D gene is TRBD1 (6 bases). V shed 2 bases and J shed 7 bases, with 14 bases lying between them. Germline-derived CDR1 and CDR2 are SGHAT and FQNNGV. The CDR3 length is 14 residues. In DNA, the CDR3 is TGTGCCAGCAGCTTAATGGCGATGACAGGGACCCAGTACTTC. It yields the protein CASSLMAMTGTQYF.

In this sample, this clone turned up once. The chain couples TRBV7-2 to TRBJ2-5, with D uncertain. Trimming removed 4 bases from V and 3 bases from J, with 6 bases in between. Per germline, CDR1 SGHTA and CDR2 FQGNSA. The CDR3 has 12 amino acids. CDR3 sequence reads: CASSSGEETQYF. CDR3 coding DNA: TGTGCCAGCAGCTCAGGAGAAGAGACCCAGTACTTC.

V is TRBV5-1 and J is TRBJ2-7, with 12 bases that match TRBD1. The CDR3 spans 15 residues. Losses at the gene ends were 4 bases for V and 4 bases for J; bases not matched to a gene: 6. Germline lookup yields CDR1 SGHRS and CDR2 YFSETQ. Here the CDR3 DNA reads TGCGCCAGCAGCCTGGGACAGGGGGCTTTTTACGAGCAGTACTTC. Translation gives CASSLGQGAFYEQYF.

The chain employs TRBV5-4 and TRBJ1-2; D not resolved. The CDR3 has 11 amino acids. The germline CDR1 and CDR2 sequences are SGHNT and YYREEE (reference sequence). V was cut by 5 bases and J by 8 bases, with 10 bases left in between. The CDR3 DNA is TGTGCCAGCAGTTATGGGCCAGGCTACACCTTC. Translated: CASSYGPGYTF.

The chain couples TRBV5-5 to TRBJ2-3; D uncertain. V was pared by 2 bases and J by 1 base, with 17 bases between. The CDR3 consists of 17 residues. The germline V gene has CDR1 SGHKS and CDR2 YYEKEE (reference sequence). The DNA of the CDR3 is TGTGCCAGCAGCTTTGGTGGTGGAATTCCGGGCACAGATACGCAGTATTTT. Encoded protein: CASSFGGGIPGTDTQYF.

CDR3 loop: CAISESRGGAWEQYF. CDR3 coding DNA: TGTGCCATCAGTGAGTCGAGAGGGGGCGCGTGGGAGCAGTACTTC. The genes are TRBV10-3 and TRBJ2-7; TRBD1 matches at 7 bases. CDR3 length: 15 amino acids. Germline V gene sequence: CDR1 ENHRY, CDR2 SYGVKD. With V trimmed by 0 bases and J by 7 bases, 9 bases remained unmatched.

The gene calls are TRBV2 and TRBJ2-5, with D uncertain. CDR3 length: 13 amino acids. Trimming removed 6 bases from V and 3 bases from J, with 11 bases in between. Germline lookup yields CDR1 SNHLY and CDR2 FYNNEI. DNA of the CDR3: TGTGCCAGCAGCGCTTTCCGGGAAGAGACCCAGTACTTC. This encodes CASSAFREETQYF.

The chain has TRBV7-8 and TRBJ2-2, with 7 bases that match TRBD2. Germline CDR1 reads SGHVS; CDR2 reads FQNEAQ. V was clipped by 5 bases and J by 7 bases; unmatched bases: 19. There are 18 residues in the CDR3. For the CDR3, the DNA is TGTGCCAGCAGCCTAAATGCCCGTGCGGGAGCCGGTGGCGGGGAGCTGTTTTTT. This sequence encodes CASSLNARAGAGGGELFF. Drawing the rest from reference TRBV7-8 and TRBJ2-2, the complete variable domain is GAGVSQSPRYKVAKRGQDVALRCDPISGHVSLFWYQQALGQGPEFLTYFQNEAQLDKSGLPSDRFFAERPEGSVSTLKIQRTQQEDSAVYLCASSLNARAGAGGGELFFGEGSRLTVL.

This clone was counted a single time. The chain combines TRBV5-6 with TRBJ2-5; no definite D call. Trimming took 0 bases from V and 1 from J, leaving 4 bases between them. The germline CDR1 and CDR2 sequences are SGHDT and YYEEEE. This CDR3 spans 13 amino acids. This chain's CDR3 is CASSLVGQETQYF. CDR3 DNA sequence: TGTGCCAGCAGCTTGGTGGGCCAAGAGACCCAGTACTTC.

The chain carries TRBV25-1 and TRBJ1-3; no clear D gene. The CDR3 spans 14 residues. The V gene lost 3 bases and the J gene lost 0 bases, with 6 bases spanning the gap. Germline V lookup: CDR1 MGHDK, CDR2 SYGVNS. CDR3: CASSEGSSGNTIYF. Here the CDR3 DNA reads TGTGCCAGCAGTGAGGGAAGCTCTGGAAACACCATATATTTT. Filled out from reference TRBV25-1 and TRBJ1-3, the complete variable domain reads EADIYQTPRYLVIGTGKKITLECSQTMGHDKMYWYQQDPGMELHLIHYSYGVNSTEKGDLSSESTVSRIRTEHFPLTLESARPSHTSQYLCASSEGSSGNTIYFGEGSWLTVV.

The chain is built from TRBV9 and TRBJ1-1, with D unclear. V lost 5 bases and J lost 3, with 11 bases in between. CDR1 is SGDLS, CDR2 YYNGEE, per germline. The CDR3 sequence is 13 residues long. CDR3 region: CASRREMDTEAFF. CDR3 sequence (DNA): TGTGCCAGCAGAAGGGAGATGGACACTGAAGCTTTCTTT.

The chain links TRBV5-6 to TRBJ2-1; perhaps TRBD2 as D (5 bases). This CDR3 comprises 15 residues. With 6 bases removed from V and 2 bases from J, the gap between germline ends came to 15 bases. Per the germline V gene, CDR1 is SGHDT and CDR2 is YYEEEE. The CDR3 DNA reads TGTGCCAGCACGGGCCTTGAGGGTCCCTACAATGAGCAGTTCTTC. Its translation: CASTGLEGPYNEQFF.

The chain recombines TRBV7-2 with TRBJ1-3; no clear D gene. V was shortened by 2 bases and J by 4 bases, with 18 bases between the two germline ends. The CDR3 is 17 amino acids. Germline-derived CDR1 and CDR2 are SGHTA and FQGNSA. The CDR3 DNA sequence: TGTGCCAGCAGCTTATTATTTGGGGTCAGCTCCGGAAACACCATATATTTT. Its protein product is CASSLLFGVSSGNTIYF.

This clone appeared once. The chain couples TRBV7-2 to TRBJ2-1, with 9 bases lining up with TRBD2. The germline V gene encodes CDR1 SGHTA and CDR2 FQGNSA. The CDR3 length is 15 residues. V lost 1 base and J lost 7; bases outside the gene matches: 5. The CDR3 region is CASSLGSGSNNEQFF. The CDR3 DNA sequence: TGTGCCAGCAGCTTAGGTAGCGGGAGTAATAATGAGCAGTTCTTC.

This clone turned up a few times. J is TRBJ1-1 and V is TRBV29-1, with D possibly being TRBD1 (6 bases). V was trimmed by 4 bases and J by 7 bases, leaving 13 bases between them. The CDR3 is 12 amino acids. CDR1 and CDR2 from the germline V gene are SQVTM and ANQGSEA. CDR3 sequence (DNA): TGCAGCGTTGGGGACGGGGGCCTTGAAGCTTTCTTT. It codes for CSVGDGGLEAFF.

The chain recombines TRBV10-3 with TRBJ2-5; TRBD1 aligns across 8 bases. The CDR3 totals 15 residues. Germline lookup yields CDR1 ENHRY and CDR2 SYGVKD. V lost 1 base, J lost 4 bases, and 5 bases stayed unmatched. CDR3 DNA sequence: TGTGCCATCAGTGAGTTTCAGGGGGCTGGAGAGACCCAGTACTTC. Its translation is CAISEFQGAGETQYF.

The chain recombines TRBV6-5 with TRBJ1-5; weak D call: TRBD1 (5 bases). With 3 bases removed from V and 3 bases from J, the gap between germline ends came to 9 bases. This CDR3 comprises 14 residues. CDR1 is MNHEY, CDR2 SVGAGI, per germline. The CDR3 sequence is CASSYRQLNQPQHF. The CDR3 DNA reads TGTGCCAGCAGTTATAGACAGCTCAATCAGCCCCAGCATTTT.

This chain links TRBV4-3 with TRBJ2-1; no firm D call. Deletions cut 6 bases from V and 1 base from J, with 10 bases between. The CDR3 has 14 residues. From germline, CDR1 is LGHNA and CDR2 YSLEER. CDR3 loop: CASRQSWSYNEQFF. CDR3 nucleotide sequence: TGCGCCAGCAGACAAAGCTGGTCCTACAATGAGCAGTTCTTC.

J is TRBJ1-2 and V is TRBV19; 12 nucleotides match TRBD1. Losses at the gene ends were 5 bases for V and 4 bases for J; bases not matched to a gene: 8. CDR1 is LNHDA, CDR2 SQIVND, per germline (reference sequence). The CDR3 consists of 16 residues. CDR3 bases: TGTGCCAGTAGTCCGGGACAGGGGGCATGGGGCTATGGCTACACCTTC. This encodes CASSPGQGAWGYGYTF.